These T cell receptor beta chains were read from a single sample in a study of PD-L1 blockade in urothelial cancer. Libraries were prepared by immunoSEQ multiplex PCR; TCRdb keeps only in-frame clonotypes and omits some of them. Found here are 25,000 to 30,000 clones, approximately 86% of them singletons; the top ten hold less than 2%. This sample comprised PBMCs, obtained around atezolizumab (anti-PD-L1) treatment. All receptors derive from a middle-aged man with urothelial cancer. The CDR3 runs from the conserved cysteine through the conserved F or W. A D gene is named only where the DNA matches it firmly. Clone size appears in some rows only: once, few, many, or a class for an expanded clone.

TRBV15	-	TRBJ1-1	TRBD1	TGTGCCACCAGCAGAGACCCGACAGGGAGTGCTTTCTTT	CATSRDPTGSAFF
TRBV18	-	TRBJ2-1	TRBD2	TGTGCCAGCTCACCAAGAAGTAGCGGGGGGGGGAATGAGCAGTTCTTC	CASSPRSSGGGNEQFF
TRBV2	few	TRBJ1-1	TRBD1	TGTGCCGGGCGACAGGGGAACACTGAAGCTTTCTTT	CAGRQGNTEAFF
TRBV2	-	TRBJ2-7	-	TGTGCCAGCAAGGGGACTTTCCTTACCTACGAGCAGTACTTC	CASKGTFLTYEQYF
TRBV10-2	-	TRBJ2-1	TRBD2	TGCGCCAGCAGTGAGTCGGGAGGGCCGGTTTCCTACAATGAGCAGTTCTTC	CASSESGGPVSYNEQFF
TRBV19	-	TRBJ2-6	-	TGTGCCAGTAGTATAAGCGGAGGGGGCCGGTCTGGGGCCAACGTCCTGACTTTC	CASSISGGGRSGANVLTF
TRBV11-3	once	TRBJ2-5	TRBD2	TGTGCCAGCAGCCAGCGGGAGGGCCAAGAGACCCAGTACTTC	CASSQREGQETQYF
TRBV15	-	TRBJ2-6	TRBD2	TGTGCCACCAGAAGAGCGGGAACCTCTGGGGCCAACGTCCTGACTTTC	CATRRAGTSGANVLTF
TRBV7-9	once	TRBJ2-1	-	TGTGCCAGCAGCTCTGCATTCCGTAGAGAGACGGGGTACCATGAGCAGTTCTTC	CASSSAFRRETGYHEQFF
TRBV18	few	TRBJ1-5	TRBD1	TGTGCCAGCTCCCCCACCGGGACAGGGAATAGCAATCAGCCCCAGCATTTT	CASSPTGTGNSNQPQHF
TRBV5-8	-	TRBJ1-4	-	TGTGCCAGCAGCACCCCAGGCGCACGTAATGAAAAACTGTTTTTT	CASSTPGARNEKLFF
TRBV5-6	-	TRBJ1-1	-	TGTGCCAGCAGCTTGGCACAGTACCCTGAAGCTTTCTTT	CASSLAQYPEAFF
TRBV5-1	-	TRBJ1-2	-	TGCGCCAGCAGCTTGGAACCGGGTGGCTACACCTTC	CASSLEPGGYTF
TRBV6-4	once	TRBJ2-3	-	TGTGCCAGCAGTGACTTTGAGGGGGAAACGCAGTATTTT	CASSDFEGETQYF
TRBV10-3	once	TRBJ2-1	-	TGTGCCATCAGTGGTACGACAGGGACTTTTAACAATGAGCAGTTCTTC	CAISGTTGTFNNEQFF
TRBV10-1	-	TRBJ2-1	TRBD1	TGCGCCACCCAGGACAGGGGACGAAATGACAATGAGCAGTTCTTC	CATQDRGRNDNEQFF
TRBV9	-	TRBJ2-3	-	TGTGCCAGCAGCGTAGGCGGGGGCGGCACAGATACGCAGTATTTT	CASSVGGGGTDTQYF
TRBV19	-	TRBJ1-1	-	TGTGCCAGTAGTATAGCCCGACTTACAGGGCCTGAAGCTTTCTTT	CASSIARLTGPEAFF
TRBV20-1	-	TRBJ2-1	-	TGCAGTGCTAGGCAGGACAATGAGCAGTTCTTC	CSARQDNEQFF
TRBV7-8	-	TRBJ2-2	TRBD2	TGTGCCAGCAGCTTAGGGGGACTAGGGGCCGGGGAGCTGTTTTTT	CASSLGGLGAGELFF
TRBV30	-	TRBJ2-3	TRBD2	TGTGCCTGGAGTAGGGGAGCGGGGCTCGTTACGCAGTATTTT	CAWSRGAGLVTQYF
TRBV6-5	-	TRBJ1-4	-	TGTGCCAGCAGCCCGGGGTTGGCTAATGAAAAACTGTTTTTT	CASSPGLANEKLFF
TRBV6-5	-	TRBJ2-7	TRBD2	TGTGCCAGCAGCCTTAGCGGGTCCTCCTACGAGCAGTACTTC	CASSLSGSSYEQYF
TRBV5-4	-	TRBJ2-7	TRBD2	TGTGCCAGCAGCTGGGCTAGCGGGGGGGTCGAAGAGCAGTACTTC	CASSWASGGVEEQYF
TRBV4-1	-	TRBJ2-3	TRBD1	TGCGCCGCAAAATCAGGACAGGGGGTGATAGATACGCAGTATTTT	CAAKSGQGVIDTQYF
TRBV6-5	-	TRBJ2-7	TRBD1	TGTGCCACTAGACAGGGGTTTACGTCCTACGAGCAGTACTTC	CATRQGFTSYEQYF
TRBV6-5	once	TRBJ2-7	-	TGTGCCAGCGGGAGAGCGGGTAGTTTTTCCTACGAGCAGTACTTC	CASGRAGSFSYEQYF
TRBV27	-	TRBJ2-7	TRBD2	TGTGCCAGCAGTCCCAGAGCGGGAGCGAACGAGCAGTACTTC	CASSPRAGANEQYF
TRBV10-1	-	TRBJ2-2	-	TGCGCCAGCAGGAAAGGAGCGGAGAGTGGCACCGGGGAGCTGTTTTTT	CASRKGAESGTGELFF